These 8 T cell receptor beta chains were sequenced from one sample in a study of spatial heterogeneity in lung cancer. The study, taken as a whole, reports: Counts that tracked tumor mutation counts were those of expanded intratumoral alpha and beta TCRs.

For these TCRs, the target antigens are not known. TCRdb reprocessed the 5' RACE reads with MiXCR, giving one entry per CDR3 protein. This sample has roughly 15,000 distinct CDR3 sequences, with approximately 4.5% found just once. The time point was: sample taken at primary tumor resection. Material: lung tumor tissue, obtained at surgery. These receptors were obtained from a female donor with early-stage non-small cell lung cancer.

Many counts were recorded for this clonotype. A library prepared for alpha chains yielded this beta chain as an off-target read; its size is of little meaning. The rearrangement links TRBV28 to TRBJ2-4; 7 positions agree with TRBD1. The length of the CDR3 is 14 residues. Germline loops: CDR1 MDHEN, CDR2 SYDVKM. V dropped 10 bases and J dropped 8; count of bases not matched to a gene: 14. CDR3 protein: CATRPTGEEDIQYF. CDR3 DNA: TGTGCCACCAGACCTACAGGGGAAGAGGACATTCAGTACTTC. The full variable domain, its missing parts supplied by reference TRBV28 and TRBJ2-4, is DVKVTQSSRYLVKRTGEKVFLECVQDMDHENMFWYRQDPGLGLRLIYFSYDVKMKEKGDIPEGYSVSREKKERFSLILESASTNQTSMYLCATRPTGEEDIQYFGAGTRLSVL.

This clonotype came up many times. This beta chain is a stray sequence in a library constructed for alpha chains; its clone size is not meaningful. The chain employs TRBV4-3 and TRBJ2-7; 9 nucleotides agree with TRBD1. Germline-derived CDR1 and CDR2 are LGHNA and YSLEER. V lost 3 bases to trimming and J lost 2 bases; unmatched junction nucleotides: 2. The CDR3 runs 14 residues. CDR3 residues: CASSQTGGAYEQYF. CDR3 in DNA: TGCGCCAGCAGCCAGACAGGGGGAGCCTACGAGCAGTACTTC.

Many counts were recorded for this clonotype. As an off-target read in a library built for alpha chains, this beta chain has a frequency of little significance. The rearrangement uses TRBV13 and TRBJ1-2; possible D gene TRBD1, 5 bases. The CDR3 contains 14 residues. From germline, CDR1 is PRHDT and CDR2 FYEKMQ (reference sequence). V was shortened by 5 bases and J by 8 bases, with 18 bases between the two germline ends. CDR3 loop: CASSLRGDSSGYTF. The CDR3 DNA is TGTGCCAGCAGCCTTCGGGGGGATTCTAGCGGCTACACCTTC. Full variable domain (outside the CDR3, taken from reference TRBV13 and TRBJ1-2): AAGVIQSPRHLIKEKRETATLKCYPIPRHDTVYWYQQGPGQDPQFLISFYEKMQSDKGSIPDRFSAQQFSDYHSELNMSSLELGDSALYFCASSLRGDSSGYTFGSGTRLTVV.

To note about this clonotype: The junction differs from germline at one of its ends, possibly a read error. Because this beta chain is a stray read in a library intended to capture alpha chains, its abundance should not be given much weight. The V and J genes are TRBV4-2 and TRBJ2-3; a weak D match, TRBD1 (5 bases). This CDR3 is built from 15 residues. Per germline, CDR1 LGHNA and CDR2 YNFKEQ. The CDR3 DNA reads TGTGACAGCAGCCCGGACAAAAAGGGGCCAGATACGCAGTATTTT. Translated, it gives CDSSPDKKGPDTQYF.

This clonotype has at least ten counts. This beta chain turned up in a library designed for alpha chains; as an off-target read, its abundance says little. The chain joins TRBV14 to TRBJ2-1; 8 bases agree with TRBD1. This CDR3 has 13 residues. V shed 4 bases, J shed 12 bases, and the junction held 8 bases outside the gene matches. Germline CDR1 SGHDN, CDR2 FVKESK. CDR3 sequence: CASSLLTGAAQFF. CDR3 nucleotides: TGTGCCAGCAGCCTTTTGACAGGGGCTGCGCAGTTCTTC.

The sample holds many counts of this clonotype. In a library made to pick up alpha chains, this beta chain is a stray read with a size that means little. The CDR3 loop is CASSSSGTGYEQYF. CDR3 nucleotides: TGTGCCAGCAGCTCAAGTGGGACAGGCTACGAGCAGTACTTC. This chain joins TRBV7-9 and TRBJ2-7; 8 nucleotides match TRBD1. V was clipped by 4 bases and J by 3 bases; unmatched bases: 5. From germline, CDR1 is SEHNR and CDR2 FQNEAQ (reference sequence). This CDR3 is built from 14 residues.

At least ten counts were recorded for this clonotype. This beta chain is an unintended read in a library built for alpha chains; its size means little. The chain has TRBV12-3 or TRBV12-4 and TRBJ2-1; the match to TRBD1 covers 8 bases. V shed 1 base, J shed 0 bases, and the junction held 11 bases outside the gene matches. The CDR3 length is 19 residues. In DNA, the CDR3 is TGTGCCAGCAGTTTAGGGACAGGGAAGGGGGCAAGCTCCTACAATGAGCAGTTCTTC. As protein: CASSLGTGKGASSYNEQFF.

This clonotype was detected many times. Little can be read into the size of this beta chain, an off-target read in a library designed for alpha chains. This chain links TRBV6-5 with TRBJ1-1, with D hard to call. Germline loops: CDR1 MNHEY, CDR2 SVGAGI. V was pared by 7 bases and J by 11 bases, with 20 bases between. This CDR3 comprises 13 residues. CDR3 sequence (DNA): TGTGCCAGCACGACCTTATCTCTTGAAGTGGCTTTCTTT. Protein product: CASTTLSLEVAFF.